These T cell receptor beta chains were read from a single sample in a study of T cell repertoires in cytomegalovirus infection. The antigens of these receptors remain unknown. Each CDR3 protein gets one entry after TCRdb re-called the reads with MiXCR. Seen here are about 920,000 distinct CDR3 sequences, around 30% observed once, and the top ten hold over 12%. This sample comprised cultured CD8+ T cells from PBMCs, obtained from culture after CMV antigen stimulation. The receptors were sampled from a human donor in good health (CMV status not recorded). Some clones in this sample may be carry-over from other donors' samples. Each CDR3 is given with its conserved first and last residue. The D gene is left open where the match is weak. Size is omitted from some rows. Given values are once, few, many or a class for expanded clones.

TRBJ2-1 | TRBV7-6 | . | . | TGTGCTAGCAGCTTAGCGAGGGCAGGGAACAATGAGCAGTTCTTC | CASSLARAGNNEQFF
TRBJ2-1 | TRBV7-6 | few | . | TGTGCCAGCAGCTTAGGAGGGGAGAGGTACAATGAGCAGTTCTTC | CASSLGGERYNEQFF
TRBJ2-1 | TRBV27 | once | TRBD2 | TGTGCCAGCAGTTTGCTAGCGGGGGTATATGAGCAGTTCTTC | CASSLLAGVYEQFF
TRBJ2-5 | TRBV15 | . | TRBD1 | TGTGCCACCAACAACAAGGACAGGGGACAGGAGACCCAGTACTTC | CATNNKDRGQETQYF
TRBJ2-7 | TRBV12-5 | few | TRBD1 | TGTGCTACCTCCCTAGGGGGACAGGTATATAACGAGCAGTACTTC | CATSLGGQVYNEQYF
TRBJ2-5 | TRBV7-6 | . | TRBD1 | TGTGCCAGCAGCGCAATCCAGGGGGCGGAAGAGACCCAGTACTTC | CASSAIQGAEETQYF
TRBJ2-3 | TRBV27 | . | . | TGTGCCAGCAGTTTATATATCCCGAGGGGGAACACAGATACGCAGTATTTT | CASSLYIPRGNTDTQYF
TRBJ1-1 | TRBV6-5 | . | . | TGTGCCAGCAGTTCCCAGGGAGAACCTTCCAACACTGAAGCTTTCTTT | CASSSQGEPSNTEAFF
TRBJ2-1 | TRBV6-6 | few | TRBD2 | TGTGCCAGCAGTGTTAGCGGGGGGGAATCCTACAATGAGCAGTTCTTC | CASSVSGGESYNEQFF
TRBJ2-1 | TRBV6-1 | . | . | TGTGCCAGCAGTGAAGGGCACCAGGGTCCCTACAATGAGCAGTTCTTC | CASSEGHQGPYNEQFF
TRBJ1-1 | TRBV5-4 | . | . | TGTGTCAGCAGCTGGAGACAGAATATTGAAGCTTTCTTT | CVSSWRQNIEAFF
TRBJ2-2 | TRBV7-6 | . | . | TGTGCCAGCAGCCCCACGGGTTTGACCGGGGAGCTGTTTTTT | CASSPTGLTGELFF
TRBJ1-1 | TRBV9 | . | . | TGTGCCAGCAGCGTAGACAATTCATTCACTGAAGCTTTCTTT | CASSVDNSFTEAFF
TRBJ1-5 | TRBV27 | few | . | TGTGCCAGCAGCTACGATGCGTATAGCAATCAGCCCCAGCATTTT | CASSYDAYSNQPQHF
TRBJ2-5 | TRBV6-2/TRBV6-3 | few | . | TGTGCCAGCAGTTACTACGCGCCGGAGACCCAGTACTTC | CASSYYAPETQYF
TRBJ2-3 | TRBV7-8 | many | TRBD2 | TGTGCCAGCAGCTTAGACAAGCGGGGGGGCGCAGATACGCAGTATTTT | CASSLDKRGGADTQYF
TRBJ2-1 | TRBV6-1 | few | TRBD2 | TGTGCCAGCAGTGAAGTGCGCGGGGGGGCCAGGAATGAGCAGTTCTTC | CASSEVRGGARNEQFF
TRBJ2-1 | TRBV6-6 | . | . | TGTGCCAGCAGTTGGGAACGACGGACAATCTACAATGAGCAGTTCTTC | CASSWERRTIYNEQFF
TRBJ1-5 | TRBV6-4 | . | . | TGTGCCAGCAGGGTCCTATGGCCCCAGCATTTT | CASRVLWPQHF
TRBJ1-2 | TRBV27 | few | . | TGTGCCAGCAGTGCTAGAGTTGGAGGGGGAGGTCATGGCTACACCTTC | CASSARVGGGGHGYTF
TRBJ2-1 | TRBV24-1 | once | . | TGTGCCACCAGTCAGGGAGCCTACAATGAGCAGTTCTTC | CATSQGAYNEQFF
TRBJ2-7 | TRBV7-2 | many | . | TGTGCCAGCAGCATCATTACAGGTATCTACGAGCAGTACTTC | CASSIITGIYEQYF
TRBJ2-5 | TRBV5-4 | . | . | TGTGCCAGCAGCCCCGAACCACCGGGACTCTTCCAAAAAAAGACCCAGTACTTC | CASSPEPPGLFQKKTQYF
TRBJ1-1 | TRBV2 | few | . | TGTGCCAGCAGTAGTCTAGTTCAGGGGTCTTGGAGTACTGAAGCTTTCTTT | CASSSLVQGSWSTEAFF
TRBJ2-4 | TRBV6-5 | few | TRBD1 | TGTGCCAGCAGTACCGGGACAGGGAGCCCTTTTTTAATAGCCAAAAACATTCAGTACTTC | CASSTGTGSPFLIAKNIQYF
TRBJ1-5 | TRBV7-8 | many | . | TGTGCCAGCAGCTTATGGGGTTACAGCAATCAGCCCCAGCATTTT | CASSLWGYSNQPQHF
TRBJ2-5 | TRBV5-4 | . | . | TGTGCCAGCAGCAGGAGCGGGCCGGATGAGACCCAGTACTTC | CASSRSGPDETQYF
TRBJ2-3 | TRBV7-6 | . | . | TGTGCCAGCAGCTTCCCAACAATCACAGATACGCAGTATTTT | CASSFPTITDTQYF
TRBJ1-1 | TRBV28 | . | . | TGTGCCAGCAGTCCTACAGGGTACAACACTGAAGCTTTCTTT | CASSPTGYNTEAFF
TRBJ2-1 | TRBV20-1 | once | TRBD1 | TGCAGTGCCCCGGGACAGGTAGCCGATGAGCAGTTCTTC | CSAPGQVADEQFF
TRBJ2-7 | TRBV12-3/TRBV12-4 | few | . | TGTGCCAGCAGTCCAGGCCCTCGCAGTTCCTACGAGCAGTACTTC | CASSPGPRSSYEQYF
TRBJ2-2 | TRBV7-6 | few | . | TGTGCCAGCAGCTCGACAGTAACGGGCACCGGGGAGCTGTTTTTT | CASSSTVTGTGELFF